These T cell receptor beta chains were read from a single sample in a study of blood T cell repertoires in COVID-19. Repertoires were generated with immunoSEQ multiplex PCR, while TCRdb's copy carries only in-frame clones and drops some. The sample records fewer than 200,000 clones, around 74% being singletons. Sequenced sample: peripheral blood. These TCRs come from a woman older than 75 with acute or convalescent COVID-19. Each CDR3 is given with its conserved first and last residue. Fields, in order: J gene, D gene, clone size, V gene, CDR3 protein, CDR3 DNA. A D gene is named only where the DNA matches it firmly. Clone sizes are given selectively: once, few, many, or a class where the clone is expanded.

j_gene: TRBJ1-1; d_gene: NA; abundance: NA; v_gene: TRBV11-1; CDR3aa: CASSPRRGSEAFF; CDR3nt: TGTGCCAGCAGTCCACGTAGAGGGAGTGAAGCTTTCTTT
j_gene: TRBJ1-6; d_gene: NA; abundance: NA; v_gene: TRBV21-1; CDR3aa: CASSKGRKCGTDDNSPLHF; CDR3nt: TGTGCCAGCAGCAAAGGGAGGAAATGTGGGACAGATGATAATTCACCCCTCCACTTT
j_gene: TRBJ1-1; d_gene: NA; abundance: NA; v_gene: TRBV5-4; CDR3aa: CASSQGGIAEAFF; CDR3nt: TGTGCCAGCAGTCAAGGGGGTATCGCTGAAGCTTTCTTT
j_gene: TRBJ2-7; d_gene: TRBD1; abundance: NA; v_gene: TRBV5-1; CDR3aa: CASSNRDRGRYEQYF; CDR3nt: TGCGCCAGCAGCAACCGGGACAGGGGGCGTTACGAGCAGTACTTC
j_gene: TRBJ1-2; d_gene: NA; abundance: few; v_gene: TRBV5-3; CDR3aa: CARSRTDSYGYTF; CDR3nt: TGTGCCAGAAGCCGGACGGACAGCTATGGCTACACCTTC
j_gene: TRBJ2-7; d_gene: NA; abundance: NA; v_gene: TRBV11-1; CDR3aa: CASRRREGAYEQYF; CDR3nt: TGTGCCAGCAGGAGGAGGGAGGGGGCCTACGAGCAGTACTTC
j_gene: TRBJ1-1; d_gene: NA; abundance: NA; v_gene: TRBV5-8; CDR3aa: CASSWTLNTEAFF; CDR3nt: TGTGCCAGCAGCTGGACACTGAACACTGAAGCTTTCTTT
j_gene: TRBJ2-7; d_gene: NA; abundance: few; v_gene: TRBV15; CDR3aa: CATSRDQVPYEQYF; CDR3nt: TGTGCCACCAGCAGAGATCAGGTCCCCTACGAGCAGTACTTC
j_gene: TRBJ1-2; d_gene: TRBD1; abundance: NA; v_gene: TRBV7-3; CDR3aa: CASSLNRDRGFTF; CDR3nt: TGTGCCAGCAGCTTAAACCGGGACAGGGGATTCACCTTC
j_gene: TRBJ1-3; d_gene: TRBD1; abundance: NA; v_gene: TRBV5-1; CDR3aa: CASSLGGGTIGNTIYF; CDR3nt: TGCGCCAGCAGCTTGGGAGGGGGCACAATCGGAAACACCATATATTTT
j_gene: TRBJ1-5; d_gene: NA; abundance: NA; v_gene: TRBV5-5; CDR3aa: CASSLGVRRSQPQHF; CDR3nt: TGTGCCAGCAGCCTGGGCGTCCGGAGGTCCCAGCCCCAGCATTTT
j_gene: TRBJ1-2; d_gene: NA; abundance: NA; v_gene: TRBV2; CDR3aa: CASTQGKGGYTF; CDR3nt: TGTGCCAGCACCCAGGGGAAGGGTGGCTACACCTTC
j_gene: TRBJ1-2; d_gene: TRBD1; abundance: few; v_gene: TRBV6-5; CDR3aa: CASSLSRTGTNGYTF; CDR3nt: TGTGCCAGCAGTCTCAGCCGGACAGGGACGAATGGCTACACCTTC
j_gene: TRBJ1-1; d_gene: NA; abundance: NA; v_gene: TRBV19; CDR3aa: CASSIARVNTEAFF; CDR3nt: TGTGCCAGTAGTATTGCGAGGGTGAACACTGAAGCTTTCTTT
j_gene: TRBJ1-2; d_gene: TRBD1; abundance: few; v_gene: TRBV5-1; CDR3aa: CASSDHTGTASGFYGYTF; CDR3nt: TGCGCCAGCAGCGACCACACCGGGACAGCTTCGGGTTTCTATGGCTACACCTTC
j_gene: TRBJ2-7; d_gene: TRBD2; abundance: NA; v_gene: TRBV7-2; CDR3aa: CASSLQAGGHYEQYF; CDR3nt: TGTGCCAGCAGCTTACAGGCGGGGGGGCATTACGAGCAGTACTTC
j_gene: TRBJ1-2; d_gene: NA; abundance: NA; v_gene: TRBV4-2; CDR3aa: CASSQDRIYGYTF; CDR3nt: TGTGCCAGCAGCCAAGACAGGATCTATGGCTACACCTTC
j_gene: TRBJ2-5; d_gene: NA; abundance: NA; v_gene: TRBV29-1; CDR3aa: CSVGHVPGETQYF; CDR3nt: TGCAGCGTTGGACACGTCCCGGGGGAGACCCAGTACTTC
j_gene: TRBJ1-5; d_gene: NA; abundance: NA; v_gene: TRBV30; CDR3aa: CAWSGAAVNSNQPQHF; CDR3nt: TGTGCCTGGAGTGGTGCAGCGGTAAATAGCAATCAGCCCCAGCATTTT
j_gene: TRBJ2-2; d_gene: NA; abundance: NA; v_gene: TRBV18; CDR3aa: CASSKKGENTGELFF; CDR3nt: TGTGCCAGCTCCAAGAAGGGGGAGAACACCGGGGAGCTGTTTTTT
j_gene: TRBJ2-1; d_gene: NA; abundance: NA; v_gene: TRBV13; CDR3aa: CASSIRQPYYNEQFF; CDR3nt: TGTGCCAGCAGCATACGACAGCCCTACTACAATGAGCAGTTCTTC
j_gene: TRBJ2-7; d_gene: TRBD1; abundance: NA; v_gene: TRBV18; CDR3aa: CASSLTGGSSYEQYF; CDR3nt: TGTGCCAGCTCACTCACAGGGGGCAGCTCCTACGAGCAGTACTTC
j_gene: TRBJ2-2; d_gene: NA; abundance: NA; v_gene: TRBV7-9; CDR3aa: CASSSTGTNTGELFF; CDR3nt: TGTGCCAGCAGTTCGACCGGGACAAACACCGGGGAGCTGTTTTTT
j_gene: TRBJ2-5; d_gene: NA; abundance: NA; v_gene: TRBV6-1; CDR3aa: CASSEEGTQYF; CDR3nt: TGTGCCAGCAGTGAGGAGGGCACCCAGTACTTC
j_gene: TRBJ1-4; d_gene: NA; abundance: NA; v_gene: TRBV18; CDR3aa: CASSPNRLGGKEKLFF; CDR3nt: TGTGCCAGCTCACCCAATCGTCTGGGGGGGAAGGAAAAACTGTTTTTT